The 2 T cell receptor beta chains listed next were all sequenced from one sample in a study of early T cells in non-severe SARS-CoV-2 infection. A single record per CDR3 protein comes from TCRdb applying MiXCR to the 5' RACE reads. The sample records about 89,000 distinct CDR3 sequences, roughly 15% being singletons. The material sequenced was whole blood. These TCRs come from an adult who was a healthcare worker with PCR-confirmed SARS-CoV-2 infection or an uninfected control (not recorded which).

The chain recombines TRBV29-1 with TRBJ2-3; perhaps TRBD1 as D (6 bases). The CDR3 is 18 residues long. The V gene lost 3 bases and the J gene lost 2 bases, with 24 bases spanning the gap. Germline CDR1 and CDR2: SQVTM and ANQGSEA. The CDR3: CSVDVRPGQLLDTDTQYF. CDR3 DNA: TGCAGCGTTGACGTTCGCCCCGGACAGCTACTAGACACAGATACGCAGTATTTT.

The table lists this clonotype with a count of one. No conserved phenylalanine or tryptophan ends this CDR3, so it is likely a read error. This chain connects TRBV4-1 to TRBJ1-6; D is perhaps TRBD1 (5 bases). Between the trimmed V and J ends, which lost 4 bases and 13 bases, there was a span of 14 bases. The length of the CDR3 is 13 residues. Germline CDR1 MGHRA, CDR2 YSYEKL. CDR3 region: CASSPQGAIPLHY. In DNA, the CDR3 is TGCGCCAGCAGCCCCCAGGGCGCGATTCCCCTCCACTAT.